This T cell receptor (beta chain) emerged from a study of monozygotic twins with inflammatory bowel disease. TCRdb processed the 5' RACE reads again and assigns one entry to each CDR3 protein, with no DNA. The data show about 380,000 distinct CDR3 sequences, and the top ten clones hold just over 2.5%. The CDR3 runs 19 residues. Germline V gives CDR1 SGHAT, CDR2 FQDESV (reference sequence). This chain uses TRBV11-1 with TRBJ2-7; lacking DNA, the TRBD1 call made by TCRdb goes unchecked. Sample: blood. The clonotype comes from a human donor with ulcerative colitis or Crohn's disease, or a healthy co-twin of an affected twin (not recorded which). The CDR3 loop is CASSLALGTGKLSSYEQYF.